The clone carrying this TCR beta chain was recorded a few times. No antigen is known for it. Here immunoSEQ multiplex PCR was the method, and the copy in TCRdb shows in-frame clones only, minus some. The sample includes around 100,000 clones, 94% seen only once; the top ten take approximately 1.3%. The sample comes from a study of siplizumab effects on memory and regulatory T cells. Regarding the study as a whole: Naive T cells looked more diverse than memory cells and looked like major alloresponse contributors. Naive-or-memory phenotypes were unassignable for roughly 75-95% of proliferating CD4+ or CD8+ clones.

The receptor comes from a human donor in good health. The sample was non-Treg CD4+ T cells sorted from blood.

The CDR3 DNA sequence: TGTGCCAGCAGCGTAGGCGTTAATAGCAATCAGCCCCAGCATTTT. Amino acids: CASSVGVNSNQPQHF. The V gene is TRBV9, the J gene TRBJ1-5; D is unclear. Per the germline V gene, CDR1 is SGDLS and CDR2 is YYNGEE. The CDR3 loop spans 15 amino acids. V was cut by 0 bases and J by 0 bases, with 7 bases left in between.